This is a list of T cell receptor beta chains from one sample in a study of blood T cell repertoires in COVID-19. Clones were sequenced by immunoSEQ multiplex PCR, and TCRdb holds only the in-frame ones, with some missing. The sample lists around 130,000 clones; around nine tenths were seen once. The sequenced material came from PBMCs or T cells enriched from blood (not recorded which). The origin of the receptors is a woman aged 45-60 years who had recovered from COVID-19. Both conserved end residues are part of each CDR3. Fields, in order: V gene, CDR3 protein.

>TRBV4-1
CASSQEEGQGSEQYF
>TRBV2
CASSYRQGRQETQYF
>TRBV6-2/TRBV6-3
CASSSAASGGIHTQYF
>TRBV7-9
CASSLVQYEQYF
>TRBV6-2/TRBV6-3
CASSYERSGGAQYF
>TRBV3-1/TRBV3-2
CASSLLTGSETQYF
>TRBV27
CASSPPGGGYTF
>TRBV18
CASSPPLSGGHGYTF
>TRBV7-8
CASSYYTDYEQYF
>TRBV18
CASTLSGGALYEQYF
>TRBV12-3/TRBV12-4
CASKDGDYNEQFF
>TRBV5-4
CASSLQGSYNEQFF
>TRBV10-3
CAISGQGGSPLHF
>TRBV4-2
CASSPRLAGKDEQFF
>TRBV19
CASSIVSAVMNTEAFF
>TRBV19
CASSSDRGSTDTQYF
>TRBV12-3/TRBV12-4
CASTSGRQAFTF
>TRBV10-1
CASSESGGHRETQYF
>TRBV4-3
CASSQDARTGVSGANVLTF
>TRBV3-1/TRBV3-2
CASSYSQDLNTEAFF
>TRBV3-1/TRBV3-2
CASSRTSSGTGVFEQYF